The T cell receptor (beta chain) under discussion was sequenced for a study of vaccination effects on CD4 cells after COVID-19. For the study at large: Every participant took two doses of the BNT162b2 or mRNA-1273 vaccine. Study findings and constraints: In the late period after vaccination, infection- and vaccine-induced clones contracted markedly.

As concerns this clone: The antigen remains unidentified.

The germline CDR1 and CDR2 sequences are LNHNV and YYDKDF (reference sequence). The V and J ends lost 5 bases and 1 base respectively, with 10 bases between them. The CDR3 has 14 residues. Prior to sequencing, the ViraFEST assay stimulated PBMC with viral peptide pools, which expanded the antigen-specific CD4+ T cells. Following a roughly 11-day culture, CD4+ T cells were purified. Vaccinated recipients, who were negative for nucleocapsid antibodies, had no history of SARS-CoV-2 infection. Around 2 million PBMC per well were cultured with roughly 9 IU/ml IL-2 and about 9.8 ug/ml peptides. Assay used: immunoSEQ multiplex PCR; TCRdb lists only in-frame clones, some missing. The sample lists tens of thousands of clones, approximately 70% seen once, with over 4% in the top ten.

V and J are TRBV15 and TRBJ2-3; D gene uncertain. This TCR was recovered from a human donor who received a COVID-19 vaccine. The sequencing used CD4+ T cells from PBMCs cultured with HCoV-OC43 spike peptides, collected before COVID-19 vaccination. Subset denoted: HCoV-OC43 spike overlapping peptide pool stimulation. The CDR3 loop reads CATSDRRRTDTQYF. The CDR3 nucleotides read TGTGCCACCAGCGACCGGCGGCGCACAGATACGCAGTATTTT.